This T cell receptor (beta chain) was profiled in a study of cytomegalovirus exposure and HLA in healthy donors. Study-wide points: Investigators reported 164 TCR beta chains as tied to cytomegalovirus.

The study drew the donors from its approximately 110-subject validation cohort, separate from the 666-subject first cohort. Remarks on this clone: Its specificity is unknown.

The CDR3 totals 13 residues. Per germline, CDR1 SGHRS and CDR2 YFSETQ. Trimming shortened V by 3 bases and J by 7 bases, and 10 bases separated the two germline ends. Sequencing was performed with immunoSEQ multiplex PCR; in TCRdb, only in-frame clones are kept and a portion is missing. The sample includes 65,000 to 95,000 clones, around 96% of them seen just once. This clonotype originated in a man aged 18 to 30 in good health and CMV-seronegative. This chain uses TRBV5-1 with TRBJ2-2; D is undetermined. Sequencing input: PBMCs. CDR3: CASSSYGYGELFF. CDR3 coding DNA: TGCGCCAGCAGCTCCTACGGGTACGGGGAGCTGTTTTTT.